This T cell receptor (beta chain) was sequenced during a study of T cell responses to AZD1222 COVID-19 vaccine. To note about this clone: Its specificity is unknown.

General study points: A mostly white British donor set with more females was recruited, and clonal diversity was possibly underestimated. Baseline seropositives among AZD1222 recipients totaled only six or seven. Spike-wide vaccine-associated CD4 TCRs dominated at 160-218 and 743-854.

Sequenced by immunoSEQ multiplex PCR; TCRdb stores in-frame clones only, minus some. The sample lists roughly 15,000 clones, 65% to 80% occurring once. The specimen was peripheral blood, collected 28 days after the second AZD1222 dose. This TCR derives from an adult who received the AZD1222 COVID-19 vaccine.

DNA for the CDR3: TGTGCCAGCAGTGGTGGAGGGGGGGCGTTCTTC. It specifies CASSGGGGAFF. The gene calls are TRBV25-1 and TRBJ2-1, with a weak D call TRBD2 (7 bases). The length of the CDR3 is 11 residues. Germline lookup yields CDR1 MGHDK and CDR2 SYGVNS. Trimming pared 4 bases from V and 15 bases from J, leaving 13 bases between.